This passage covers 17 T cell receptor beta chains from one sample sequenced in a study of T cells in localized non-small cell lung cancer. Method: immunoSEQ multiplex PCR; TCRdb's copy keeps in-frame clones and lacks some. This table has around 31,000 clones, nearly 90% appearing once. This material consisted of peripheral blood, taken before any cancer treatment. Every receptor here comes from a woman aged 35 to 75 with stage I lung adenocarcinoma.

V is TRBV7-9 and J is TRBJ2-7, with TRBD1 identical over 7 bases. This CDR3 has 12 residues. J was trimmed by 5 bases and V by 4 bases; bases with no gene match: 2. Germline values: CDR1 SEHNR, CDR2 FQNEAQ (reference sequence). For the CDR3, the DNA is TGTGCCAGCAGCTGGGACAGTCACGAGCAGTACTTC. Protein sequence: CASSWDSHEQYF.

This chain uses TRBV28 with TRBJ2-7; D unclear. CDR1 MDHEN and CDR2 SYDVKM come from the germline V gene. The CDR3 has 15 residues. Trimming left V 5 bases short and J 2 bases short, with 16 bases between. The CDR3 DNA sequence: TGTGCCAGCAGTCCCTCAGACTCCTCCCCCTACGAGCAGTACTTC. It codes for CASSPSDSSPYEQYF. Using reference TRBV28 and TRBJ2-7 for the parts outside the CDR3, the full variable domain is DVKVTQSSRYLVKRTGEKVFLECVQDMDHENMFWYRQDPGLGLRLIYFSYDVKMKEKGDIPEGYSVSREKKERFSLILESASTNQTSMYLCASSPSDSSPYEQYFGPGTRLTVT.

CDR3 sequence reads: CASSALSGSTYNEQFF. CDR3 DNA sequence: TGTGCCAGTAGTGCTCTCAGCGGGAGTACCTACAATGAGCAGTTCTTC. V usage is TRBV19 and J usage is TRBJ2-1, with 8 bases aligning to TRBD2. Per the germline V gene, CDR1 is LNHDA and CDR2 is SQIVND (reference sequence). CDR3 size: 16 residues. Trimming removed 5 bases from V and 2 bases from J; junction bases left unmatched: 8. The variable domain in full, with the rest retrieved from reference TRBV19 and TRBJ2-1, is DGGITQSPKYLFRKEGQNVTLSCEQNLNHDAMYWYRQDPGQGLRLIYYSQIVNDFQKGDIAEGYSVSREKKESFPLTVTSAQKNPTAFYLCASSALSGSTYNEQFFGPGTRLTVL.

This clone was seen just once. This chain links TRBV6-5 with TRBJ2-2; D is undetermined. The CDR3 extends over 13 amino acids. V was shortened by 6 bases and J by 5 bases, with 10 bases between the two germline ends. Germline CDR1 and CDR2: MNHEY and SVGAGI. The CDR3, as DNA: TGTGCCAGCAGCTCCGAAGGGACCGGGGAGCTGTTTTTT. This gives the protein CASSSEGTGELFF.

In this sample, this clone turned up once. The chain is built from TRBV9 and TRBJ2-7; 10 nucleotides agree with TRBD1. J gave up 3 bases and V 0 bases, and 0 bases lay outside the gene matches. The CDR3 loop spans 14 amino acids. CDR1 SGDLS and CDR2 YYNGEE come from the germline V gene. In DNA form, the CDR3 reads TGTGCCAGCAGCGTAGGGGACAGGGGCTACGAGCAGTACTTC. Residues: CASSVGDRGYEQYF.

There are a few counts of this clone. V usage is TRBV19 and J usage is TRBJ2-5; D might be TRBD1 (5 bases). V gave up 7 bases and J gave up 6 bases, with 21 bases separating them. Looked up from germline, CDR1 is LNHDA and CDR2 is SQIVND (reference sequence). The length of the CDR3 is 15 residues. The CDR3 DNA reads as TGTGCCAGTAAGCAGGGCTCCGATCTCCTGAAGACCCAGTACTTC. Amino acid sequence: CASKQGSDLLKTQYF. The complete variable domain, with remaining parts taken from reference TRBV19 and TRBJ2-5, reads DGGITQSPKYLFRKEGQNVTLSCEQNLNHDAMYWYRQDPGQGLRLIYYSQIVNDFQKGDIAEGYSVSREKKESFPLTVTSAQKNPTAFYLCASKQGSDLLKTQYFGPGTRLLVL.

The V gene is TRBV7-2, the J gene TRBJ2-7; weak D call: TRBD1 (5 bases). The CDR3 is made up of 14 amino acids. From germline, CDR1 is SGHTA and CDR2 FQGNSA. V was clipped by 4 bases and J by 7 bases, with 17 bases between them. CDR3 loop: CASSSRWGAGEQYF. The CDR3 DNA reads TGTGCCAGCAGCTCCCGGTGGGGCGCTGGAGAGCAGTACTTC.

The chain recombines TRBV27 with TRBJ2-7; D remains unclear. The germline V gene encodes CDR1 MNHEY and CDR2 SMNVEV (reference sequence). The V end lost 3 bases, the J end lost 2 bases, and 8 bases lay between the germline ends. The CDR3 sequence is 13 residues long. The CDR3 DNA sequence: TGTGCCAGCAGTTTTGCCGGAACCTACGAGCAGTACTTC. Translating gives CASSFAGTYEQYF.

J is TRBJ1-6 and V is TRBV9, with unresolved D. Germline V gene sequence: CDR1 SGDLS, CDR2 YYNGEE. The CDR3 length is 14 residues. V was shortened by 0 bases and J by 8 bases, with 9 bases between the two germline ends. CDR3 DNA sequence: TGTGCCAGCAGCGTAGCCTGGAACCATTCACCCCTCCACTTT. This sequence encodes CASSVAWNHSPLHF.

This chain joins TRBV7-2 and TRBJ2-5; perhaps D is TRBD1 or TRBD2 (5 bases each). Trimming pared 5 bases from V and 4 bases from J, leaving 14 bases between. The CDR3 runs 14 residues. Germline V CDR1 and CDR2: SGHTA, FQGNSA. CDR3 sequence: CASSPGLNRETQYF. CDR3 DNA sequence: TGTGCCAGCAGCCCGGGGCTCAATAGAGAGACCCAGTACTTC.

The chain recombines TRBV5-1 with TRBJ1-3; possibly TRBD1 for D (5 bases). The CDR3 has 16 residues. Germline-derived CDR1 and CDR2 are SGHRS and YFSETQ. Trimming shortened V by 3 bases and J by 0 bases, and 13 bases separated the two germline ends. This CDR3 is CASSSSYRSSGNTIYF. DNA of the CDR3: TGCGCCAGCAGCTCTTCCTACAGGAGCTCTGGAAACACCATATATTTT.

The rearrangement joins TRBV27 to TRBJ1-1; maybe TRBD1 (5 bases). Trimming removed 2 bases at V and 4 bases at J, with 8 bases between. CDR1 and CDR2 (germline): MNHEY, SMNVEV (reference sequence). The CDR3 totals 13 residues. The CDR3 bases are TGTGCCAGCAGTTTAGGGGGGGTCACTGAAGCTTTCTTT. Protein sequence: CASSLGGVTEAFF.

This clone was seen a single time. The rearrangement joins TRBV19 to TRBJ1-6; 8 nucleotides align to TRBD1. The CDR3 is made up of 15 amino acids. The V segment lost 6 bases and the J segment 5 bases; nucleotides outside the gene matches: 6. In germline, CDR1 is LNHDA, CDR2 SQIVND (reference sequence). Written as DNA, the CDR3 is TGTGCCAGTAGAGGGGACAGGATTAATAATTCACCCCTCCACTTT. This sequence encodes CASRGDRINNSPLHF.

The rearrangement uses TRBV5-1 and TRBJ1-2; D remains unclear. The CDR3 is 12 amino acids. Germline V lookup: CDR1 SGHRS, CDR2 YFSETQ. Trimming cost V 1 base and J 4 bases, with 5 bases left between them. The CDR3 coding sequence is TGCGCCAGCAGCTTGAACAGCTATGGCTACACCTTC. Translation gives CASSLNSYGYTF.

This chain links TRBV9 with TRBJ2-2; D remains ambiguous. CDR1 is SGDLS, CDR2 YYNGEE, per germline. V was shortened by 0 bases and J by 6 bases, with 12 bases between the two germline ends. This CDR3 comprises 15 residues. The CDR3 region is CASSVGRTPPGELFF. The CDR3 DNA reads TGTGCCAGCAGCGTAGGGCGAACACCACCCGGGGAGCTGTTTTTT.

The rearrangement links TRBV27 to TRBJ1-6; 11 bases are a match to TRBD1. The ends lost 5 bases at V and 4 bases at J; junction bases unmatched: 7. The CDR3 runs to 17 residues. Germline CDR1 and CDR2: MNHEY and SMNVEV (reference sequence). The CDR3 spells CASSPGQGAVYNSPLHF. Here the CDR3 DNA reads TGTGCCAGCAGTCCCGGACAGGGGGCGGTTTATAATTCACCCCTCCACTTT.

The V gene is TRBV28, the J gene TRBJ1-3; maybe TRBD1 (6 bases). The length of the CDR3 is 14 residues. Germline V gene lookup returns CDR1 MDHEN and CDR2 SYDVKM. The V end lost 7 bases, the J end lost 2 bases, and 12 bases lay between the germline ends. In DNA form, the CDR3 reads TGTGCCAGCAACATACAGGGAACTGGAAACACCATATATTTT. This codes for CASNIQGTGNTIYF.